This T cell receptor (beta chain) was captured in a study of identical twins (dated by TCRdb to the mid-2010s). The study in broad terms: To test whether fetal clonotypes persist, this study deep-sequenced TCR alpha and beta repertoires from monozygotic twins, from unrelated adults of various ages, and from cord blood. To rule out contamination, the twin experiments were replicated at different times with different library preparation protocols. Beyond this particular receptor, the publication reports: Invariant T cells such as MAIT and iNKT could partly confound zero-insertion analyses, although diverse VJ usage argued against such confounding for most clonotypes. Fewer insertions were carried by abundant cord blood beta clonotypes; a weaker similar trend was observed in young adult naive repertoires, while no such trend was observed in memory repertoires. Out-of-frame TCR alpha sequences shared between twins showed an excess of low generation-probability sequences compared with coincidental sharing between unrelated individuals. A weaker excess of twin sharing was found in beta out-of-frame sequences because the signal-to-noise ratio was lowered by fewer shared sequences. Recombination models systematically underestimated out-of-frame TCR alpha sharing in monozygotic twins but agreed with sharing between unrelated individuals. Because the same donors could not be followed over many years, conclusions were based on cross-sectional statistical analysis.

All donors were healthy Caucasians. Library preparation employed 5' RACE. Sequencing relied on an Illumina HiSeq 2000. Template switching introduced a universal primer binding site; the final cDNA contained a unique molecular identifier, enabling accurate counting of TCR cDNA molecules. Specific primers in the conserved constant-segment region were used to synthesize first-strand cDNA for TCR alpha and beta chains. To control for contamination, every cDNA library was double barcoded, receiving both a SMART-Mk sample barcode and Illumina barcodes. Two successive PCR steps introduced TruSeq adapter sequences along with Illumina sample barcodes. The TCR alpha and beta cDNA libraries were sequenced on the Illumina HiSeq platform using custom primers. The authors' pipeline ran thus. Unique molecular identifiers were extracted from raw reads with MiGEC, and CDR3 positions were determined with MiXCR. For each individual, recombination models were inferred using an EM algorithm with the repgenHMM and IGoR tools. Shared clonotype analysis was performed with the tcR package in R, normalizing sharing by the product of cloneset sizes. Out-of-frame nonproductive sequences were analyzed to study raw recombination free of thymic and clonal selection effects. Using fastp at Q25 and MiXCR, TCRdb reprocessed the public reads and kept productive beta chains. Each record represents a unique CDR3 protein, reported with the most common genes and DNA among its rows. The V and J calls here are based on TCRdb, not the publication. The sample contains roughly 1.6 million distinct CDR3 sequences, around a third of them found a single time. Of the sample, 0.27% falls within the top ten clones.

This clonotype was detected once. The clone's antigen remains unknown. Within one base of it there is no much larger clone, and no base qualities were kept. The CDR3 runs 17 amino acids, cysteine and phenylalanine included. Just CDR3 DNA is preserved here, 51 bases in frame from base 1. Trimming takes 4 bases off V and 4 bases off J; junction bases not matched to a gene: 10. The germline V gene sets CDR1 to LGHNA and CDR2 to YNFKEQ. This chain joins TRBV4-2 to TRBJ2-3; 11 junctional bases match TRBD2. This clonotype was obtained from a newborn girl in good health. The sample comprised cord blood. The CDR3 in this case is CASSRIAGGPRADTQYF. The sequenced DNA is TGTGCCAGCAGCCGTATAGCGGGGGGGCCTCGGGCAGATACGCAGTATTTT.